This entry lists 24 T cell receptor beta chains sequenced from one sample in a study of blood T cell repertoires in COVID-19. Some clones are missing from TCRdb's copy, which holds only in-frame ones; the method was immunoSEQ multiplex PCR. This sample carries more than 200,000 clones, 80% to 90% of them seen once, and the ten largest clones take roughly 2%. The sequenced sample consisted of peripheral blood. These receptors all stem from a woman in her 50s with acute or convalescent COVID-19.

The chain joins TRBV5-4 to TRBJ2-3, with 9 positions matching TRBD2. Germline V gene sequence: CDR1 SGHNT, CDR2 YYREEE (reference sequence). The CDR3 contains 15 residues. V was pared by 3 bases and J by 4 bases, with 6 bases of the junction left unmatched. The CDR3 nucleotides read TGTGCCAGCAGCTCCGGGACTAGCAGTCCAGATACGCAGTATTTT. Amino acid sequence: CASSSGTSSPDTQYF.

The chain combines TRBV11-2 with TRBJ2-3, with 9 bases fitting TRBD2. The CDR3 runs to 15 residues. Per the germline V gene, CDR1 is SGHAT and CDR2 is FQNNGV. After removal of 1 base from V and 6 bases from J, the junction contained 5 bases not matched to a gene. CDR3 loop: CASSLGGRAFDTQYF. The CDR3 DNA reads as TGTGCCAGCAGCTTAGGCGGGAGGGCCTTTGATACGCAGTATTTT.

This clone was observed a few times. This chain uses TRBV7-3 with TRBJ2-1, with 7 bases that match TRBD1. V lost 5 bases, J lost 2 bases, and 3 bases stayed unmatched. The CDR3 length is 14 residues. From germline, CDR1 is SGHTA and CDR2 FQGTGA. The CDR3 sequence: CASSPGTAYNEQFF. The CDR3 DNA follows: TGTGCCAGCAGCCCCGGGACAGCCTACAATGAGCAGTTCTTC.

This chain joins TRBV6-5 and TRBJ2-1; 10 bases are shared with TRBD2. The germline gives CDR1 MNHEY, CDR2 SVGAGI. Trimming cost V 5 bases and J 4 bases; bases outside gene matches: 5. This CDR3 is 15 amino acids long. CDR3 in amino acids: CASSPSGSGYNEQFF. The CDR3 nucleotides are TGTGCCAGCAGTCCTAGCGGGAGTGGGTACAATGAGCAGTTCTTC.

The chain carries TRBV3-1 (or the pseudogene TRBV3-2) and TRBJ2-7; 9 nucleotides line up with TRBD2. V lost 0 bases and J lost 0; bases outside the gene matches: 6. The germline V gene encodes CDR1 LGHDT and CDR2 YNNKEL (reference sequence). The CDR3 runs 17 residues. The CDR3 spells CASSQDTAGGSSYEQYF. CDR3 DNA: TGTGCCAGCAGCCAAGATACGGCGGGAGGGAGCTCCTACGAGCAGTACTTC.

V usage is TRBV27 and J usage is TRBJ1-5; tentatively, D is TRBD1 (6 bases). Germline CDR1 is MNHEY and CDR2 is SMNVEV (reference sequence). Trimming removed 5 bases from V and 7 bases from J, with 24 bases in between. This CDR3 region has 17 residues. The CDR3 coding sequence is TGTGCCAGCAGTCTTCCCCCGGGCAGGGGAGATGAACAGCCCCAGCATTTT. As protein: CASSLPPGRGDEQPQHF.

The chain links TRBV4-1 to TRBJ2-5; maybe TRBD1 (6 bases). The length of the CDR3 is 15 residues. CDR1 is MGHRA and CDR2 is YSYEKL in the germline V gene. The V end was cut by 0 bases, the J end by 4 bases, with 12 bases between. Here the CDR3 reads CASSQEGQGRETQYF. CDR3 sequence (DNA): TGCGCCAGCAGCCAAGAAGGGCAGGGGAGAGAGACCCAGTACTTC.

This clone came up a few times. The CDR3 here is CATSRYLAGGPETQYF. DNA of the CDR3: TGTGCCACCAGCAGATACCTAGCGGGGGGTCCAGAGACCCAGTACTTC. The chain is built from TRBV15 and TRBJ2-5; 11 bases map to TRBD2. V trimming: 2 bases; J trimming: 4 bases; junction bases outside the gene matches: 6. The CDR3 length is 16 residues. Germline V gene data show CDR1 as LNHNV and CDR2 as YYDKDF (reference sequence).

The chain carries TRBV5-5 and TRBJ1-2, with 8 bases fitting TRBD1. Germline loops: CDR1 SGHKS, CDR2 YYEKEE (reference sequence). CDR3 length: 15 residues. Trimming removed 0 bases from V and 4 bases from J; junction bases left unmatched: 5. CDR3 nucleotides: TGTGCCAGCAGCTTGGCGGCGACAGGGGTCTATGGCTACACCTTC. Translated: CASSLAATGVYGYTF.

V usage is TRBV7-2 and J usage is TRBJ2-7; 9 bases are a match to TRBD2. The CDR3 is made up of 17 amino acids. Per germline, CDR1 SGHTA and CDR2 FQGNSA. With 1 base clipped from V and 5 bases from J, the junction kept 12 bases outside the gene matches. Here the CDR3 reads CASSLVSGGTRPHEQYF. CDR3 DNA: TGTGCCAGCAGCTTAGTGAGCGGGGGGACAAGGCCTCACGAGCAGTACTTC.

This clone showed up just once. The chain uses TRBV6-1 and TRBJ2-1, with TRBD1 matching over 10 bases. The J segment lost 15 bases and the V segment lost 3 bases, leaving 8 bases of the junction unmatched. CDR1 and CDR2 from the germline V gene are MNHNS and SASEGT. CDR3 size: 13 residues. The CDR3 DNA reads as TGTGCCAGCAGTGAGACAGGGGGCGTCGAGGGGTTCTTC. Residues: CASSETGGVEGFF.

The rearrangement joins TRBV7-8 to TRBJ2-7, with 9 bases aligning to TRBD2. Germline V CDR1 and CDR2: SGHVS, FQNEAQ. This CDR3 region has 18 residues. J was trimmed by 5 bases and V by 4 bases; bases with no gene match: 18. The DNA of the CDR3 is TGTGCCAGCAGCTGGTGGGCTAGCGGGGCATACCTGGGCGACGAGCAGTACTTC. It is translated as CASSWWASGAYLGDEQYF.

The chain joins TRBV30 to TRBJ1-1; no firm D call. Between the trimmed V and J ends, which lost 2 bases and 2 bases, there was a span of 9 bases. Per the germline V gene, CDR1 is GTSNPN and CDR2 is SVGIG (reference sequence). The CDR3 is 13 residues long. CDR3 amino acids: CAWSKQTNTEAFF. In DNA, the CDR3 is TGTGCCTGGAGTAAACAGACAAACACTGAAGCTTTCTTT.

The J gene is TRBJ2-5, the V gene TRBV4-3; TRBD1 aligns across 8 bases. This CDR3 spans 16 amino acids. V lost 5 bases and J lost 4; bases outside the gene matches: 12. CDR1 is LGHNA and CDR2 is YSLEER in the germline V gene. CDR3 residues: CASSLSWTGTGETQYF. DNA for the CDR3: TGCGCCAGCAGCTTATCCTGGACAGGGACGGGAGAGACCCAGTACTTC.

V is TRBV10-3 and J is TRBJ2-3, with TRBD2 matching 7 bases. Losses at the gene ends were 3 bases for V and 5 bases for J; bases not matched to a gene: 2. Germline loops: CDR1 ENHRY, CDR2 SYGVKD. The CDR3 is 13 residues long. CDR3 region: CAISEAGLDTQYF. The DNA of the CDR3 is TGTGCCATCAGTGAAGCGGGGTTAGATACGCAGTATTTT.

V and J are TRBV5-1 and TRBJ1-2, with 11 nucleotides matching TRBD1. The CDR3 is made up of 14 amino acids. The germline CDR1 and CDR2 sequences are SGHRS and YFSETQ. Trimming cost V 7 bases and J 8 bases; bases outside gene matches: 10. The CDR3 DNA follows: TGCGCCAGCTCCACAGGACAGGGGGCTCGAGGCTACACCTTC. Its translation is CASSTGQGARGYTF.

This rearrangement joins TRBV5-4 to TRBJ2-5; 9 bases are shared with TRBD2. The CDR3 length is 15 residues. Germline V gene data show CDR1 as SGHNT and CDR2 as YYREEE (reference sequence). J was trimmed by 5 bases and V by 2 bases; bases with no gene match: 7. CDR3 residues: CASSFRAGGGETQYF. CDR3 bases: TGTGCCAGCAGCTTCAGAGCGGGAGGTGGTGAGACCCAGTACTTC.

V usage is TRBV7-2 and J usage is TRBJ1-2, with a weak D call TRBD1 (6 bases). Per germline, CDR1 SGHTA and CDR2 FQGNSA. Trimming took 1 base from V and 2 from J, leaving 11 bases between them. This CDR3 has 15 amino acids. DNA of the CDR3: TGTGCCAGCAGCTTAGGCTGGGACAAGAACTATGGCTACACCTTC. It encodes CASSLGWDKNYGYTF. The whole variable domain, remainder taken from reference TRBV7-2 and TRBJ1-2, is GAGVSQSPSNKVTEKGKDVELRCDPISGHTALYWYRQSLGQGLEFLIYFQGNSAPDKSGLPSDRFSAERTGGSVSTLTIQRTQQEDSAVYLCASSLGWDKNYGYTFGSGTRLTVV.

CDR3 protein: CASSFTVLSGANVLTF. The CDR3 DNA sequence: TGTGCCAGCAGCTTCACAGTATTGTCTGGGGCCAACGTCCTGACTTTC. The chain uses TRBV7-2 and TRBJ2-6; no clear D gene. Trimming pared 3 bases from V and 1 base from J, leaving 10 bases between. Looked up from germline, CDR1 is SGHTA and CDR2 is FQGNSA. This CDR3 is 16 amino acids long.

V gene TRBV6-2 or TRBV6-3 combines with J gene TRBJ2-1, with D unclear. The CDR3 loop spans 17 amino acids. V shed 3 bases and J shed 3 bases, with 18 bases lying between them. CDR1 is MNHEY, CDR2 SVGEGT, per germline. In DNA, the CDR3 is TGTGCCAGCAGTTATCCGCCCGGGTTGAGCTTCTACAATGAGCAGTTCTTC. Its translation: CASSYPPGLSFYNEQFF.

This clone was counted between two and nine times. J is TRBJ1-3 and V is TRBV18, with TRBD1 matching over 7 bases. Trimming took 6 bases from V and 0 from J; bases not matched to a gene: 5. The CDR3 extends over 15 amino acids. Germline lookup yields CDR1 KGHSH and CDR2 LQKENI. The CDR3 is CASSPSGGSGNTIYF. As DNA, the CDR3 is TGTGCCAGCTCGCCGTCAGGGGGCTCTGGAAACACCATATATTTT.

This rearrangement joins TRBV29-1 to TRBJ1-5; 7 nucleotides line up with TRBD1. Germline V CDR1 and CDR2: SQVTM, ANQGSEA. The V segment lost 4 bases and the J segment 7 bases; nucleotides outside the gene matches: 7. CDR3 length: 13 amino acids. CDR3 loop: CSVGDREDQPQHF. In DNA form, the CDR3 reads TGCAGCGTTGGCGACAGGGAAGACCAGCCCCAGCATTTT.

The chain carries TRBV3-1 (or the pseudogene TRBV3-2) and TRBJ1-1, with D tentatively TRBD1 (6 bases). The V gene's germline CDR1 is LGHDT and CDR2 YNNKEL (reference sequence). With 0 bases removed from V and 4 bases from J, the gap between germline ends came to 9 bases. CDR3 length: 14 amino acids. For the CDR3, the DNA is TGTGCCAGCAGCCAAGAAGGCAGGGGCACTGAAGCTTTCTTT. Its translation: CASSQEGRGTEAFF.

V and J are TRBV4-3 and TRBJ2-3; 11 positions match TRBD2. V lost 0 bases and J lost 1; bases outside the gene matches: 9. The V gene's germline CDR1 is LGHNA and CDR2 YSLEER. The CDR3 is 19 residues long. CDR3 nucleotide sequence: TGCGCCAGCAGCCAAGAAGCCCTAGCGGGAGGAGGTGGCACAGATACGCAGTATTTT. Translation: CASSQEALAGGGGTDTQYF.